This T cell receptor (beta chain) was retrieved from a study of blood T cell repertoires in COVID-19. Libraries were prepared by immunoSEQ multiplex PCR; TCRdb keeps only in-frame clonotypes and omits some of them. The sample holds around 230,000 clones; approximately 90% are singletons and the top ten take approximately 7.5%. V lost 4 bases and J 9 bases, leaving 7 bases between the germline ends. This CDR3 comprises 11 residues. This rearrangement joins TRBV12-3 or TRBV12-4 to TRBJ1-5; D remains ambiguous. The receptor was derived from a man aged 55-75 years who had recovered from COVID-19. Sequencing was carried out using peripheral blood. CDR3 DNA: TGTGCCAGCAGTTCGCGCGGGCCCCAGCATTTT. Translation gives CASSSRGPQHF.